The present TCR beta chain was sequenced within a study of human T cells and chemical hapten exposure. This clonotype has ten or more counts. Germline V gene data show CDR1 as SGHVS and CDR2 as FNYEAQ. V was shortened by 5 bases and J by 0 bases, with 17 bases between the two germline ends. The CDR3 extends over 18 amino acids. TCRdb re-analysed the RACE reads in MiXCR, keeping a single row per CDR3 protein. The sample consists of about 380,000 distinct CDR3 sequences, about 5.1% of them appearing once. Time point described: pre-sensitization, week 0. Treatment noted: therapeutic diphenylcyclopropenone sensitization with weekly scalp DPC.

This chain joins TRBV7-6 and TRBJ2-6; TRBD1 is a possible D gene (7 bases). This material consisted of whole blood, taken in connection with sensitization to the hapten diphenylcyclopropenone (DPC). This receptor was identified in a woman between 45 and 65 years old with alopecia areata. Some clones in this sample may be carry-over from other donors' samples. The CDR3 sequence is CASSPRRGTASGANVLTF. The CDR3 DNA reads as TGTGCCAGCAGCCCCCGACGGGGGACAGCCTCTGGGGCCAACGTCCTGACTTTC. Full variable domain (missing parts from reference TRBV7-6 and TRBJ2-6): GAGVSQSPRYKVTKRGQDVALRCDPISGHVSLYWYRQALGQGPEFLTYFNYEAQQDKSGLPNDRFSAERPEGSISTLTIQRTEQRDSAMYRCASSPRRGTASGANVLTFGAGSRLTVL.